The 6 T cell receptor beta chains reported below all come from one sample, sequenced in a study of shared clonotypes between healthy human individuals. The assay was immunoSEQ multiplex PCR, and TCRdb's table has in-frame clones only and misses some. The sample shows under 650,000 clones, almost 97% of them seen only once. The sample consisted of naive CD4+ T cells sorted from blood. Indicated subset: CD45RA+ positively selected. These receptors were collected from a woman younger than 45 in good health.

This chain connects TRBV25-1 to TRBJ2-5, with 9 bases that match TRBD1. The DNA end lines up better with TRBJ2-7; the J call may be wrong. The CDR3 covers 16 residues. CDR1 and CDR2 (germline): MGHDK, SYGVNS. The CDR3, as DNA: TGTGCCAGCAGTTCCCCCGGGACAGGGAATATGTACGAGCAGTACTTC. It codes for CASSSPGTGNMYEQYF.

This clone was detected only once. V gene TRBV18 combines with J gene TRBJ2-7; no firm D call. Trimming took 3 bases from V and 0 from J, leaving 18 bases between them. Germline values: CDR1 KGHSH, CDR2 LQKENI. This CDR3 is built from 17 residues. CDR3 coding DNA: TGTGCCAGCTCACCTCTATCTACTTCCCCGAGCTCCTACGAGCAGTACTTC. This encodes CASSPLSTSPSSYEQYF.

The chain is built from TRBV28 and TRBJ1-4, with TRBD1 as a possible D gene (6 bases). The CDR3 is 15 residues long. Trimming removed 6 bases from V and 7 bases from J, with 18 bases in between. CDR1 is MDHEN and CDR2 is SYDVKM in the germline V gene. CDR3 nucleotides: TGTGCCAGCAGCAACCTAAAGGGGGTGGCTGAAAAACTGTTTTTT. The encoded protein is CASSNLKGVAEKLFF.

This clone was counted once. The chain combines TRBV6-6 with TRBJ1-2; a weak D match, TRBD1 (6 bases). Germline CDR1 reads MNHNY; CDR2 reads SVGAGI (reference sequence). With 6 bases removed from V and 8 bases from J, the gap between germline ends came to 16 bases. There are 13 residues in the CDR3. CDR3 sequence: CASSLQGQGGYTF. CDR3 coding DNA: TGTGCCAGCAGCCTACAGGGACAAGGCGGCTACACCTTC.

This clone came up once. This chain uses TRBV4-1 with TRBJ2-7; a weak D match, TRBD1 (6 bases). Trimming removed 1 base at V and 3 bases at J, with 10 bases between. CDR1 and CDR2 from the germline V gene are MGHRA and YSYEKL. The CDR3 contains 14 residues. The CDR3 here is CASSQVRGSYEQYF. Here the CDR3 DNA reads TGCGCCAGCAGCCAAGTCAGGGGCAGCTACGAGCAGTACTTC.

This chain connects TRBV6-5 to TRBJ2-7; TRBD2 is a possible D gene (6 bases). Between the trimmed V and J ends, which lost 0 bases and 0 bases, there was a span of 9 bases. Per germline, CDR1 MNHEY and CDR2 SVGAGI. CDR3 length equals 15 residues. Here the CDR3 reads CASSYSAEGSYEQYF. CDR3 nucleotides: TGTGCCAGCAGTTACTCGGCGGAGGGCTCCTACGAGCAGTACTTC.